This T cell receptor beta chain was found in a study of OX40 agonist ivuxolimab in advanced cancers. For the wider study: Ivuxolimab was an agonistic, fully human IgG2 monoclonal antibody directed against OX40 (CD134), a costimulatory receptor. The paper covers the monotherapy dose-escalation part of the phase I ivuxolimab trial, which included N of about 50 patients. Patients were allowed to have had prior anti-PD-1, anti-PD-L1 or anti-CTLA-4 therapy, and 30% to 40% of the dose-escalation patients had been treated with checkpoint inhibitors. Of the approximately 54 dose-escalation patients, hepatocellular carcinoma was present in roughly 19, melanoma in around 15, renal cell carcinoma in 9 and head and neck cancer in 9. The point of sequencing TCRbeta in the periphery was to test whether ivuxolimab changed TCR sequence diversity and drove clonal T-cell expansion. Partial responses were achieved by three dose-escalation patients, of whom one had hepatocellular carcinoma and two had cutaneous melanoma. Intravenous ivuxolimab was administered to patients every 2 weeks at six dose levels: 0.01, 0.1, 0.3, 1.5, 3 and 10 mg/kg. In the dose-escalation cohort, 75% to 90% of patients were male, and the mean age was around 65 years with a range of about 20 to 90.

As to this clone: Its antigen is unknown. The sample holds no much larger clone one base away, and base qualities are not on file.

Patients with autoimmune disease history or receiving systemic immunosuppression were excluded from the trial. In every dose cohort, peripheral blood was drawn for TCR sequencing at baseline, cycle 4 day 1, and cycle 7 day 1. The samples were taken from a phase I, first-in-human, multicenter, open-label dose-escalation trial of ivuxolimab. Adults with locally advanced or metastatic melanoma, renal cell, hepatocellular, or head and neck squamous cell carcinoma were enrolled in the trial. Before TCR sequencing, CD4+ T cells and CD8+ T cells from peripheral blood were sorted into separate populations. For sequencing of the TCRbeta CDR3 region, genomic DNA was extracted from the sorted cells. TCRbeta CDR3 regions were sequenced using the immunoSEQ Assay. Entries here come from immuneACCESS through TCRdb and include only in-frame sequences with V and J called. Some clones fail to appear in such tables; in the studies checked, an unresolved V gene covers under half of the shortfall, and the cause of the remainder is unknown. In all, the sample holds approximately 68,000 clones, and 80% to 90% of those were seen once. The leading ten clones occupy about 3.9% of the sample.

Summary of the overall study and its limitations: In the 0.1-3.0 mg/kg groups, partial responders had among the lowest normalized peripheral clonal expansion, particularly in CD8+ T cells. At doses from 0.1 to 3.0 mg/kg, clonal expansion was seen in both CD4+ and CD8+ blood T cells between baseline and week 6. Which antigens the clonally expanded peripheral T cells were specific for was not determined. On average, CD8+ T cells showed more expanded clones than CD4+ T cells after ivuxolimab. Low levels of normalized T-cell clonal expansion were also seen in some nonresponding patients.

The source was CD4+ or CD8+ T cells sorted from blood, collected in a trial of the OX40 agonist ivuxolimab. The clonotype comes from an adult with an advanced solid tumor such as melanoma, head and neck, liver or kidney cancer.

The sequenced DNA: TGTGCCAGCAGCTGGGAACAGGGGTACGAAGAGACCCAGTACTTC. Its protein product is CASSWEQGYEETQYF. The sequence is built from TRBV13 and TRBJ2-5; 7 bases in the middle match TRBD1. The germline V gene (reference sequence) specifies PRHDT as CDR1 and FYEKMQ as CDR2. The junction shows trimming of 4 bases on V and 3 bases on J, and the gene matches do not reach 8 bases of it. Reading from cysteine to phenylalanine, the CDR3 counts 15 amino acids. Only the CDR3 portion is preserved as DNA: 45 bases, with reading frame beginning at the first base.